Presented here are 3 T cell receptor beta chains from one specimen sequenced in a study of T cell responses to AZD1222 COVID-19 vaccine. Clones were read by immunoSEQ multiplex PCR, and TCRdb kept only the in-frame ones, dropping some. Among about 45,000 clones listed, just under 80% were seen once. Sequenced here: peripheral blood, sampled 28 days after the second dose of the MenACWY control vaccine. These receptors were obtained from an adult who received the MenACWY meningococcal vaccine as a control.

Written as DNA, the CDR3 is TGTGCCAGCAGTTTAGGGTCAAGTGAAGCTTTCTTT. Protein sequence: CASSLGSSEAFF. The J gene is TRBJ1-1, the V gene TRBV28; unclear D gene. Trimming removed 2 bases from V and 7 bases from J, with 8 bases in between. The CDR3 contains 12 residues. The germline CDR1 and CDR2 sequences are MDHEN and SYDVKM.

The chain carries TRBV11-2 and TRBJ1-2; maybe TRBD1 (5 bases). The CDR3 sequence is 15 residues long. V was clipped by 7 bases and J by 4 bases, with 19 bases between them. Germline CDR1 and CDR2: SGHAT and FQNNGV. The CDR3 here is CASTAGGRVSYGYTF. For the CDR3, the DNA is TGTGCCAGCACCGCCGGAGGCAGGGTATCCTATGGCTACACCTTC.

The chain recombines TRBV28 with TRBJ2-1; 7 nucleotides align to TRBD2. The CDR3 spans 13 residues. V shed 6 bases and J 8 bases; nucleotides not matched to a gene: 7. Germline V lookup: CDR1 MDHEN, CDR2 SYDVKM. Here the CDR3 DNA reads TGTGCCAGCAGACTTCTCCGGGGGGATGAGCAGTTCTTC. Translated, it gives CASRLLRGDEQFF.